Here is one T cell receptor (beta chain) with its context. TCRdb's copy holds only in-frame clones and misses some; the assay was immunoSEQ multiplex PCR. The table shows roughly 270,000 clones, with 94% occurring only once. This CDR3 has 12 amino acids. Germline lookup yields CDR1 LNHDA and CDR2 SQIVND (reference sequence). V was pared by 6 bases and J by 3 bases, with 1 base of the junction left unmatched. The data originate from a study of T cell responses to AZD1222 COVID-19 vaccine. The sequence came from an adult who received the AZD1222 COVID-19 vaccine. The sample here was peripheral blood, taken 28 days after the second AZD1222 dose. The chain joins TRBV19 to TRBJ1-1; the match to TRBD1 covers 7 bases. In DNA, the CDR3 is TGTGCCAGTAGCGACAGGGACACTGAAGCTTTCTTT. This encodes CASSDRDTEAFF.